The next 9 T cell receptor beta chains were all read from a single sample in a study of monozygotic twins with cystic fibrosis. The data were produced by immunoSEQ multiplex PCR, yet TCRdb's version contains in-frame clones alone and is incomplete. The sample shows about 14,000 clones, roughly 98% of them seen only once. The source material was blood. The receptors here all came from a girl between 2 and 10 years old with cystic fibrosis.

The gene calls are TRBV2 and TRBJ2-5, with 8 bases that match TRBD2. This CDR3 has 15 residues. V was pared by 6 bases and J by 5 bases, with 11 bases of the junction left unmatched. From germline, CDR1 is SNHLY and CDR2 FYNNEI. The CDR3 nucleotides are TGTGCCAGCAGGCCGGGACTAGACCCACTGGAGACCCAGTACTTC. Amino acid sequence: CASRPGLDPLETQYF.

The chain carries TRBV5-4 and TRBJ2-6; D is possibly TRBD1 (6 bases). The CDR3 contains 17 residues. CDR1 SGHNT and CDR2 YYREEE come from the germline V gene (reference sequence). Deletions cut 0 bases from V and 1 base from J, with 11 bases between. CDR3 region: CASSLDRALSGANVLTF. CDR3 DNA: TGTGCCAGCAGCTTGGACAGGGCGTTGTCTGGGGCCAACGTCCTGACTTTC.

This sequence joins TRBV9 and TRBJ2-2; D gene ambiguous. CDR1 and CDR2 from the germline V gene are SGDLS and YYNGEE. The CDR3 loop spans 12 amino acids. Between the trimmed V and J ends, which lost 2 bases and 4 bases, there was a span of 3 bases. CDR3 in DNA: TGTGCCAGCAGCGTTTTCACCGGGGAGCTGTTTTTT. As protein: CASSVFTGELFF.

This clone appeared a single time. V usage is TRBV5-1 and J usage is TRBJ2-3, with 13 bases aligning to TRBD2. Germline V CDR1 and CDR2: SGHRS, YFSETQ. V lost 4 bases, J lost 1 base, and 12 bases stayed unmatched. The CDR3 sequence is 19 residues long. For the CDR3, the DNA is TGCGCCAGCAGCGTCGGGGGACTAGCGGGAATGGGGCGCACAGATACGCAGTATTTT. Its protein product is CASSVGGLAGMGRTDTQYF.

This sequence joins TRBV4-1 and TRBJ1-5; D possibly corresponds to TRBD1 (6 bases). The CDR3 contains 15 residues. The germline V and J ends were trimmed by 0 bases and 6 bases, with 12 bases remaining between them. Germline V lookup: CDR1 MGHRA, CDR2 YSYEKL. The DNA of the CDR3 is TGCGCCAGCAGCCAAGACAGGGGAGGTCTTCAGCCCCAGCATTTT. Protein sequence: CASSQDRGGLQPQHF.

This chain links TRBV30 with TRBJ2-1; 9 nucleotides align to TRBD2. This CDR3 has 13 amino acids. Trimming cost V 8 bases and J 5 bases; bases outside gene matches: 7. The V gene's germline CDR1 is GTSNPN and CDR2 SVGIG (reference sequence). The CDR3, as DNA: TGTGCCGGTAGCGGGAGTCTCAACAATGAGCAGTTCTTC. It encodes CAGSGSLNNEQFF.

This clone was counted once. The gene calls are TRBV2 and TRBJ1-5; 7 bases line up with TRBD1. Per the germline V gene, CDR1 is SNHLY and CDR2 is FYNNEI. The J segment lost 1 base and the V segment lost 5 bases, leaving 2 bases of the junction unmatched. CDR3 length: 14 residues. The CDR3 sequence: CASSPGQSNQPQHF. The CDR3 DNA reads TGTGCCAGCAGTCCGGGACAGAGCAATCAGCCCCAGCATTTT.

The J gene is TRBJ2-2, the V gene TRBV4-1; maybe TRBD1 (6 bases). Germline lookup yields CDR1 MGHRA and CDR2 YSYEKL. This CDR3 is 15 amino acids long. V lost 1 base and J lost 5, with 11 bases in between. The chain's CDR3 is CASSQVGRGTGELFF. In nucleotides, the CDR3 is TGCGCCAGCAGCCAAGTAGGCAGGGGTACCGGGGAGCTGTTTTTT.

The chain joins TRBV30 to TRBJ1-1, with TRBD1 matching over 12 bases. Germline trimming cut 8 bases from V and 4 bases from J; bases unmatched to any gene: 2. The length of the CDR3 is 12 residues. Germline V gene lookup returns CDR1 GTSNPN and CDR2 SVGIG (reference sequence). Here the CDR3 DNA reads TGTGCCGGGACAGGGGGCGTCACTGAAGCTTTCTTT. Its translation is CAGTGGVTEAFF.